Given below is one T cell receptor beta chain in context. What it binds is unknown. The CDR3 has 11 residues. V lost 2 bases to trimming and J lost 4 bases, with 3 bases between them. Germline V CDR1 and CDR2: SGHAT, FQNNGV. With sequencing, the targeted depth ranged from 1 in 200,000 to 1 in 1 million T cells. This table comes from immunoSEQ multiplex PCR, and its TCRdb copy is limited to in-frame clones, with some not included. The sample holds approximately 130,000 clones, around 84% seen once. The sample is drawn from a study of cytotoxic CD8 clonotypes in ibrutinib-treated CLL. Points from the study as a whole: Contraction or stability on treatment was seen for public clonotypes, which were uncommon. Clonality was higher at ibrutinib response and returned toward baseline at progression.

This specimen was PBMCs, taken after 24 months of ibrutinib treatment. The V call is TRBV11-2, the J call TRBJ2-7; D remains unclear. This TCR was sampled from a human donor with chronic lymphocytic leukemia. The CDR3 bases are TGTGCCAGCAGCTTAAGGTACGAGCAGTACTTC. Translation: CASSLRYEQYF.